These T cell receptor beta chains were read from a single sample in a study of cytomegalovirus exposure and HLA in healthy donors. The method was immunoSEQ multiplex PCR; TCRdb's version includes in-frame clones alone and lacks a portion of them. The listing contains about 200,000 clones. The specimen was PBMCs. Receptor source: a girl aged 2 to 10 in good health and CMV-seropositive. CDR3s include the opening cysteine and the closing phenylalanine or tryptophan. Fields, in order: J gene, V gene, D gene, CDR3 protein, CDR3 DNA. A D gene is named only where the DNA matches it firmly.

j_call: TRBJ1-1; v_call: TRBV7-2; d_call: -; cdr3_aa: CASSFSLQTEAFF; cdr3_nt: TGTGCCAGCAGCTTTTCCCTGCAGACTGAAGCTTTCTTT
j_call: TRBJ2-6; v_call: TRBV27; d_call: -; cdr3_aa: CASSLFLGANVLTF; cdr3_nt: TGTGCCAGCAGTTTATTTCTGGGGGCCAACGTCCTGACTTTC
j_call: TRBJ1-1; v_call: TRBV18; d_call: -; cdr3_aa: CASFTSSQGRMPEAFF; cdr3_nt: TGTGCCAGCTTCACCTCAAGCCAGGGGCGAATGCCTGAAGCTTTCTTT
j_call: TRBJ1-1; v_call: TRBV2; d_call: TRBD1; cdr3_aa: CASSPDRDTEAFF; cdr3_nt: TGTGCCAGCAGTCCCGACAGGGACACTGAAGCTTTCTTT
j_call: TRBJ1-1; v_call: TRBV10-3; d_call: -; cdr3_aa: CAISESLGLGNTEAFF; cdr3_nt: TGTGCCATCAGTGAGTCTTTGGGACTAGGAAACACTGAAGCTTTCTTT
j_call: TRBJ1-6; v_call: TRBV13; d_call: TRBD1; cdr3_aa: CASSFTGTGVRSPLHF; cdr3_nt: TGTGCCAGCAGCTTCACCGGGACAGGGGTGAGGTCACCCCTCCACTTT
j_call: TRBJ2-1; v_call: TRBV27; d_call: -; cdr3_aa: CASSLGQPNEQFF; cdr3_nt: TGTGCCAGCAGTTTGGGACAACCCAATGAGCAGTTCTTC
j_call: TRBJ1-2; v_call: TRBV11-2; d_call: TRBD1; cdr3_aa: CASSSRIGQGASHGYTF; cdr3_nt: TGTGCCAGCAGCTCACGTATAGGACAGGGGGCTTCACACGGCTACACCTTC
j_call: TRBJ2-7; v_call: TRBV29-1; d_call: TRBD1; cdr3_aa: CSVGQRQGYEQYF; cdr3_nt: TGCAGCGTTGGACAACGACAGGGCTACGAGCAGTACTTC
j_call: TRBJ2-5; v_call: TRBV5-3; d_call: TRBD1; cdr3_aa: CARSVAGGADETQYF; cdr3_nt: TGTGCCAGAAGCGTAGCAGGGGGCGCGGATGAGACCCAGTACTTC
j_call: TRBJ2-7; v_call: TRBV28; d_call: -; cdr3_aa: CASSSPQTSGYEQYF; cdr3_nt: TGTGCCAGCAGTTCACCCCAGACTAGTGGCTACGAGCAGTACTTC
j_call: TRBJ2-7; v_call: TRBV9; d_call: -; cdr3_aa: CASSVAGLSYEQYF; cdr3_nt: TGTGCCAGCAGCGTAGCGGGACTTAGCTACGAGCAGTACTTC
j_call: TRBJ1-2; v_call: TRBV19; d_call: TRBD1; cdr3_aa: CASSRSLKGQGGQGYTF; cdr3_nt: TGTGCCAGTAGTAGAAGCCTTAAAGGACAGGGAGGTCAAGGCTACACCTTC
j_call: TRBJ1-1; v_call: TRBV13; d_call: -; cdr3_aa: CASSFGGGTEAFF; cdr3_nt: TGTGCCAGCAGCTTCGGGGGTGGTACTGAAGCTTTCTTT
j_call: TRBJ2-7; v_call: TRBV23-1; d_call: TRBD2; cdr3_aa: CASSSGSGSVNEQYF; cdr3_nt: TGCGCCAGCAGTTCAGGAAGCGGGAGTGTAAACGAGCAGTACTTC
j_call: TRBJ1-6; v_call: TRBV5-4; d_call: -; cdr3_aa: CASSYGDSPLHF; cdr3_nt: TGTGCCAGCAGTTACGGGGATTCACCCCTCCACTTT
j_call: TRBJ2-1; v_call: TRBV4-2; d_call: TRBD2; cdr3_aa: CASSQGTSGIRSRHEQFF; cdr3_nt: TGTGCCAGCAGCCAGGGGACTAGCGGAATCCGGAGTAGACATGAGCAGTTCTTC
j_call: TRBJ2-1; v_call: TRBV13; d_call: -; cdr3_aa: CASSSLTSHEFF; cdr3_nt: TGTGCCAGCAGCTCCCTGACTAGTCATGAGTTCTTC
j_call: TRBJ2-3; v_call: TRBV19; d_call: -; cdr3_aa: CATSVGTDTQYF; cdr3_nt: TGTGCCACCAGCGTTGGCACAGATACGCAGTATTTT
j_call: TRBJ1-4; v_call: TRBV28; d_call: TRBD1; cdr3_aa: CASSFYRGQANEKLFF; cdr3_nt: TGTGCCAGCAGTTTCTACAGGGGGCAGGCCAATGAAAAACTGTTTTTT
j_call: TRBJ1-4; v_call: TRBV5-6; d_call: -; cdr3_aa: CASSLGAGTNEKLFF; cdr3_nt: TGTGCCAGCAGCTTGGGGGCGGGAACTAATGAAAAACTGTTTTTT
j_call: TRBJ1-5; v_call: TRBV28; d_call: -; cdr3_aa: CASSLHRAAGAQPQHF; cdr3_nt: TGTGCCAGCAGTCTACATAGGGCCGCGGGAGCCCAGCCCCAGCATTTT
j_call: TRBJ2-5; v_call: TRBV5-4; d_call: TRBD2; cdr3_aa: CASSLVGGLAGVTQYF; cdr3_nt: TGTGCCAGCAGCTTGGTAGGGGGACTAGCGGGAGTCACCCAGTACTTC
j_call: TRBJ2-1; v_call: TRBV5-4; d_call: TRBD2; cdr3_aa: CASSWKREAGDEQFF; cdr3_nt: TGTGCCAGCAGCTGGAAGCGGGAGGCCGGGGATGAGCAGTTCTTC
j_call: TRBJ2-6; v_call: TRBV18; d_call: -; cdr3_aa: CASSPPSGTGANVLTF; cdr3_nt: TGTGCCAGCTCACCACCATCCGGGACTGGGGCCAACGTCCTGACTTTC
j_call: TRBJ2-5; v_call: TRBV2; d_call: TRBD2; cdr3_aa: CASSGVAGGQETQYF; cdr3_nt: TGTGCCAGCAGTGGGGTCGCGGGAGGGCAAGAGACCCAGTACTTC
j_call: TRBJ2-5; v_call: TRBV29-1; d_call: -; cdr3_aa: CSVVSSQETQYF; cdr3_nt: TGCAGCGTTGTCTCCAGCCAAGAGACCCAGTACTTC
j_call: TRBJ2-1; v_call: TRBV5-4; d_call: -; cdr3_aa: CASSLGLEPEQFF; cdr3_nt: TGTGCCAGCAGCTTGGGACTAGAGCCTGAGCAGTTCTTC
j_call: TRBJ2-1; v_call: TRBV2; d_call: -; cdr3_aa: CASSEGLYNEQFF; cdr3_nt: TGTGCCAGCAGTGAAGGGCTCTACAATGAGCAGTTCTTC
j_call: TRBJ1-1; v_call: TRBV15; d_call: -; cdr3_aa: CATSREFRTEAFF; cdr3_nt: TGTGCCACCAGCAGAGAGTTTCGGACTGAAGCTTTCTTT
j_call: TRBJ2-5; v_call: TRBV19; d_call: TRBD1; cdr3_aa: CASSRGTGVSLQETQYF; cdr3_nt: TGTGCCAGTAGTAGGGGGACAGGGGTCAGCCTTCAAGAGACCCAGTACTTC
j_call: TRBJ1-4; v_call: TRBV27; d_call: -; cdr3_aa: CASSPLIVRGDEKLFF; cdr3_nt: TGTGCCAGCAGTCCCCTCATTGTCAGGGGAGATGAAAAACTGTTTTTT
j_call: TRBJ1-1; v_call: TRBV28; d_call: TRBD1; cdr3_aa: CASSSPKDRGRLDTEAFF; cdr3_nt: TGTGCCAGCAGTTCCCCTAAGGACAGGGGGAGGTTGGACACTGAAGCTTTCTTT
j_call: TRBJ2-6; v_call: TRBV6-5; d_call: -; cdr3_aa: CASSKAGSGANVLTF; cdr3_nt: TGTGCCAGCAGCAAAGCAGGCTCTGGGGCCAACGTCCTGACTTTC
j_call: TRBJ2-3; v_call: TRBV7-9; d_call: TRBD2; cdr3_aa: CASSVGSFSGRGADTQYF; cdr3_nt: TGTGCCAGCAGCGTGGGCAGTTTTAGCGGGAGAGGGGCAGATACGCAGTATTTT
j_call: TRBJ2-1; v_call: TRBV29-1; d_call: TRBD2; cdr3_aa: CSVEGSGRISYNEQFF; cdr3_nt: TGCAGCGTTGAGGGTAGCGGGAGAATCTCCTACAATGAGCAGTTCTTC
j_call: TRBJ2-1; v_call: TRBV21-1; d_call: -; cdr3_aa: CASSRNPGQGAPDNEQFF; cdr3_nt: TGTGCCAGCAGCCGTAATCCGGGACAGGGGGCGCCGGACAATGAGCAGTTCTTC
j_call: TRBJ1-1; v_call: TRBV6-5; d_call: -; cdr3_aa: CASSFLLEAFF; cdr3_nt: TGTGCCAGCAGTTTTCTTCTCGAAGCTTTCTTT
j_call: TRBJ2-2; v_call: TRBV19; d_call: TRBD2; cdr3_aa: CASVRAGGYTGELFF; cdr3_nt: TGTGCCAGTGTGAGGGCGGGAGGTTACACCGGGGAGCTGTTTTTT
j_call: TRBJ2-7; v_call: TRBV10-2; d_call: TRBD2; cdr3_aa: CASSITSGRAGEQYF; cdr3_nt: TGCGCCAGCAGTATAACTAGCGGGAGGGCCGGCGAGCAGTACTTC